This is a list of T cell receptor beta chains from one sample in a study of cytomegalovirus exposure and HLA in healthy donors. Assay used: immunoSEQ multiplex PCR; TCRdb lists only in-frame clones, some missing. Among around 150,000 clones, 76% were seen once, and the ten largest hold around 3.2%. Sequenced: PBMCs. The origin of the receptors is a man aged 35 to 55 in good health and CMV-seronegative. CDR3s include the opening cysteine and the closing phenylalanine or tryptophan. The D gene is left open where the match is weak. Some rows mark clone size as missing; the rest say once, few, many or name a class of expanded clone.

d_call: TRBD1; j_call: TRBJ2-5; clone_size: once; v_call: TRBV7-2; cdr3_nt: TGTGCCAGCAGCCCCAGGACAGGGGGAGAGACCCAGTACTTC; cdr3_aa: CASSPRTGGETQYF
d_call: NA; j_call: TRBJ1-1; clone_size: NA; v_call: TRBV28; cdr3_nt: TGTGCCAGCAGTTTAGGGGCGATAGTGGACACTGAAGCTTTCTTT; cdr3_aa: CASSLGAIVDTEAFF
d_call: NA; j_call: TRBJ1-1; clone_size: few; v_call: TRBV6-1; cdr3_nt: TGTGCCAGCAGTGAGGGTCCCGAGGACACTGAAGCTTTCTTT; cdr3_aa: CASSEGPEDTEAFF
d_call: NA; j_call: TRBJ1-5; clone_size: NA; v_call: TRBV5-8; cdr3_nt: TGTGCCAGCAGCTTGCCTCCGACAATGGATCAGCCCCAGCATTTT; cdr3_aa: CASSLPPTMDQPQHF
d_call: NA; j_call: TRBJ2-2; clone_size: once; v_call: TRBV4-1; cdr3_nt: TGCGCCAGCAGCCAAGAAACAGGGAGTTGGACCGGGGAGCTGTTTTTT; cdr3_aa: CASSQETGSWTGELFF
d_call: NA; j_call: TRBJ2-2; clone_size: NA; v_call: TRBV5-1; cdr3_nt: TGCGCCAGCAGAGGGGCTGTGAACACCGGGGAGCTGTTTTTT; cdr3_aa: CASRGAVNTGELFF
d_call: NA; j_call: TRBJ2-5; clone_size: NA; v_call: TRBV7-2; cdr3_nt: TGTGCCAGCAGAAGCGGAAACCAAGAGACCCAGTACTTC; cdr3_aa: CASRSGNQETQYF
d_call: NA; j_call: TRBJ2-7; clone_size: NA; v_call: TRBV29-1; cdr3_nt: TGCAGCGCTACAGGGTCCCACGAGCAGTACTTC; cdr3_aa: CSATGSHEQYF
d_call: TRBD1; j_call: TRBJ2-3; clone_size: NA; v_call: TRBV14; cdr3_nt: TGTGCCAGCAGCCAACCCGTGACAGGGACCACAGATACGCAGTATTTT; cdr3_aa: CASSQPVTGTTDTQYF
d_call: NA; j_call: TRBJ2-5; clone_size: NA; v_call: TRBV2; cdr3_nt: TGTGCCAGCAACCAATGGGGCGGTCAAGAGACCCAGTACTTC; cdr3_aa: CASNQWGGQETQYF
d_call: TRBD1; j_call: TRBJ1-2; clone_size: few; v_call: TRBV29-1; cdr3_nt: TGCAGCGTTGGAGCGCGCGGGACAGGCTTCGGAAATGGCTACACCTTC; cdr3_aa: CSVGARGTGFGNGYTF
d_call: TRBD1; j_call: TRBJ1-6; clone_size: few; v_call: TRBV4-1; cdr3_nt: TGCGCCAGCAGCCAAGGAGGCAGGGGGGATAGATCACCCCTCCACTTT; cdr3_aa: CASSQGGRGDRSPLHF
d_call: TRBD1; j_call: TRBJ2-7; clone_size: NA; v_call: TRBV7-2; cdr3_nt: TGTGCCAGCAGCTTAGGAGGGACAGGGGGAATTAGATCCTACTACGAGCAGTACTTC; cdr3_aa: CASSLGGTGGIRSYYEQYF
d_call: NA; j_call: TRBJ1-1; clone_size: NA; v_call: TRBV10-3; cdr3_nt: TGTGCCATCAGACAGGGCGGCACTGAAGCTTTCTTT; cdr3_aa: CAIRQGGTEAFF
d_call: NA; j_call: TRBJ2-7; clone_size: NA; v_call: TRBV11-1; cdr3_nt: TGTGCCAGCAGCTTATCCCTCCAGGCCGGCGAGCAGTACTTC; cdr3_aa: CASSLSLQAGEQYF
d_call: TRBD1; j_call: TRBJ1-6; clone_size: NA; v_call: TRBV6-5; cdr3_nt: TGTGCCAGCAGACCCTTGGGACAGTATAATTCACCCCTCCACTTT; cdr3_aa: CASRPLGQYNSPLHF
d_call: TRBD2; j_call: TRBJ2-1; clone_size: NA; v_call: TRBV7-6; cdr3_nt: TGTGCCAGCAGCTTAGAAGCGGGAGTTCACAATGAGCAGTTCTTC; cdr3_aa: CASSLEAGVHNEQFF
d_call: NA; j_call: TRBJ2-2; clone_size: NA; v_call: TRBV11-3; cdr3_nt: TGTGCCAGCAGCTTAGCGGCGAACACCGGGGAGCTGTTTTTT; cdr3_aa: CASSLAANTGELFF
d_call: TRBD2; j_call: TRBJ2-3; clone_size: NA; v_call: TRBV7-3; cdr3_nt: TGTGCCAGCAGCTTTAACCCTAGCGGGAGAGGTAGCACAGATACGCAGTATTTT; cdr3_aa: CASSFNPSGRGSTDTQYF
d_call: NA; j_call: TRBJ1-1; clone_size: NA; v_call: TRBV4-3; cdr3_nt: TGCGCCAGCAGCCAAGACAGGGCGAACACTGAAGCTTTCTTT; cdr3_aa: CASSQDRANTEAFF
d_call: TRBD2; j_call: TRBJ2-7; clone_size: NA; v_call: TRBV14; cdr3_nt: TGTGCCAGCAGGCTCACCGGGACTAGCTACTACGAGCAGTACTTC; cdr3_aa: CASRLTGTSYYEQYF
d_call: TRBD1; j_call: TRBJ1-6; clone_size: NA; v_call: TRBV19; cdr3_nt: TGTGCCTCAAGAGGGGACAGTCGCTCCTATAATTCACCCCTCCACTTT; cdr3_aa: CASRGDSRSYNSPLHF
d_call: TRBD1; j_call: TRBJ1-1; clone_size: NA; v_call: TRBV19; cdr3_nt: TGTGCCAGTAGCCGTACAAAGGACAGGGGAACTGAAGCTTTCTTT; cdr3_aa: CASSRTKDRGTEAFF
d_call: TRBD2; j_call: TRBJ2-1; clone_size: NA; v_call: TRBV5-6; cdr3_nt: TGTGCCAGCAGTTTCAGCGGGGGCGCCTACAATGAGCAGTTCTTC; cdr3_aa: CASSFSGGAYNEQFF
d_call: NA; j_call: TRBJ1-1; clone_size: NA; v_call: TRBV2; cdr3_nt: TGTGCCAATCGGGAGAACACTGAAGCTTTCTTT; cdr3_aa: CANRENTEAFF
d_call: NA; j_call: TRBJ1-1; clone_size: NA; v_call: TRBV7-2; cdr3_nt: TGTGCCAGCAGCTCCGCCTACGGGATTGAAGCTTTCTTT; cdr3_aa: CASSSAYGIEAFF
d_call: NA; j_call: TRBJ1-2; clone_size: NA; v_call: TRBV7-9; cdr3_nt: TGTGCCAGCAGCTTAGAGAAGGGAGATGGCTACACCTTC; cdr3_aa: CASSLEKGDGYTF
d_call: TRBD1; j_call: TRBJ2-7; clone_size: few; v_call: TRBV5-4; cdr3_nt: TGTGCCAGCAGCAGAGGGGACAGGGTTAACTACGAGCAGTACTTC; cdr3_aa: CASSRGDRVNYEQYF
d_call: NA; j_call: TRBJ2-7; clone_size: NA; v_call: TRBV5-1; cdr3_nt: TGCGCCAGCAGCTTGGGCGGTGGGTCCTACGAGCAGTACTTC; cdr3_aa: CASSLGGGSYEQYF
d_call: TRBD1; j_call: TRBJ2-7; clone_size: once; v_call: TRBV7-2; cdr3_nt: TGTGCCAGCAGTTACCTCAGGGGGCTGAGCTCCTACGAGCAGTACTTC; cdr3_aa: CASSYLRGLSSYEQYF
d_call: TRBD2; j_call: TRBJ2-2; clone_size: NA; v_call: TRBV7-8; cdr3_nt: TGTGCCAGCAGGCCAGCCCCACGGGGGGACACCGGGGAGCTGTTTTTT; cdr3_aa: CASRPAPRGDTGELFF
d_call: TRBD2; j_call: TRBJ2-5; clone_size: NA; v_call: TRBV5-1; cdr3_nt: TGCGCCAGCAGCTTGGCCGACGGGGGGGCAGGAGAGACCCAGTACTTC; cdr3_aa: CASSLADGGAGETQYF
d_call: TRBD2; j_call: TRBJ2-5; clone_size: NA; v_call: TRBV10-1; cdr3_nt: TGCGCCAGCAGTGAGGTTTTGTTGTGCGGGAGCCAGGAGACCCAGTACTTC; cdr3_aa: CASSEVLLCGSQETQYF
d_call: NA; j_call: TRBJ1-2; clone_size: NA; v_call: TRBV4-3; cdr3_nt: TGCGCCAGCAGCCAAGAGGGGGGATTCGTCTATGGCTACACCTTC; cdr3_aa: CASSQEGGFVYGYTF
d_call: NA; j_call: TRBJ1-2; clone_size: once; v_call: TRBV19; cdr3_nt: TGTGCCAGTAGTCCATACGCACAGGGCGATGATGGCTACACCTTC; cdr3_aa: CASSPYAQGDDGYTF
d_call: TRBD1; j_call: TRBJ1-2; clone_size: NA; v_call: TRBV13; cdr3_nt: TGTGCCAGCAGCCAGAAGGGACAGGTAGACTATGGCTACACCTTC; cdr3_aa: CASSQKGQVDYGYTF
d_call: NA; j_call: TRBJ1-5; clone_size: NA; v_call: TRBV30; cdr3_nt: TGTGCCTGGAGTGTGCAGGGTGACAATCAGCCCCAGCATTTT; cdr3_aa: CAWSVQGDNQPQHF
d_call: NA; j_call: TRBJ1-2; clone_size: NA; v_call: TRBV25-1; cdr3_nt: TGTGCCAGCAGTGAACAAGGGGCCTATGGCTACACCTTC; cdr3_aa: CASSEQGAYGYTF
d_call: NA; j_call: TRBJ1-1; clone_size: NA; v_call: TRBV9; cdr3_nt: TGTGCCAGCAGCGTCGGACAGCCGAACACTGAAGCTTTCTTT; cdr3_aa: CASSVGQPNTEAFF
d_call: TRBD2; j_call: TRBJ2-3; clone_size: NA; v_call: TRBV5-1; cdr3_nt: TGCGCCAGCAGCTTGGGCAGCGGGGGGGCCACAGATACGCAGTATTTT; cdr3_aa: CASSLGSGGATDTQYF
d_call: NA; j_call: TRBJ1-4; clone_size: once; v_call: TRBV30; cdr3_nt: TGTGCCTGGCAAGGGACATCCCTGGATGAAAAACTGTTTTTT; cdr3_aa: CAWQGTSLDEKLFF
d_call: TRBD2; j_call: TRBJ2-5; clone_size: NA; v_call: TRBV4-3; cdr3_nt: TGCGCCAGCAGCCAAGATTGGTCTAGCGGGGCGGTGACCCAGTACTTC; cdr3_aa: CASSQDWSSGAVTQYF
d_call: NA; j_call: TRBJ1-1; clone_size: NA; v_call: TRBV6-6; cdr3_nt: TGTGCCAGCAGCCAGGGGAACACTGAAGCTTTCTTT; cdr3_aa: CASSQGNTEAFF
d_call: TRBD1; j_call: TRBJ1-5; clone_size: NA; v_call: TRBV10-3; cdr3_nt: TGTGCCATCTCTCAGGGGGCTGGGAATCAGCCCCAGCATTTT; cdr3_aa: CAISQGAGNQPQHF
d_call: NA; j_call: TRBJ1-5; clone_size: NA; v_call: TRBV29-1; cdr3_nt: TGCAGCGTAGCAACAGGGAATAGCAATCAGCCCCAGCATTTT; cdr3_aa: CSVATGNSNQPQHF
d_call: NA; j_call: TRBJ1-4; clone_size: few; v_call: TRBV6-5; cdr3_nt: TGTGCCAGCAGTTACTCTTACAGGGACGAAAAACTGTTTTTT; cdr3_aa: CASSYSYRDEKLFF
d_call: NA; j_call: TRBJ1-1; clone_size: once; v_call: TRBV6-5; cdr3_nt: TGTGCCAGCAGTTACTCGATTCCCCAGGGTAGGGCTGAAGCTTTCTTT; cdr3_aa: CASSYSIPQGRAEAFF
d_call: NA; j_call: TRBJ2-7; clone_size: NA; v_call: TRBV27; cdr3_nt: TGTGCCAGCAGTTTATTGGGTCAGGGGATAGGACACTTC; cdr3_aa: CASSLLGQGIGHF
d_call: TRBD2; j_call: TRBJ2-3; clone_size: NA; v_call: TRBV7-9; cdr3_nt: TGTGCCAGCAGCTTGAAGGGAGCGGGGGGGCCTAGCACAGATACGCAGTATTTT; cdr3_aa: CASSLKGAGGPSTDTQYF
d_call: TRBD2; j_call: TRBJ2-7; clone_size: NA; v_call: TRBV4-1; cdr3_nt: TGCGCCAGCAGCCTTACAGTTAGCGGGAGTACAGCCGAGCAGTACTTC; cdr3_aa: CASSLTVSGSTAEQYF
d_call: NA; j_call: TRBJ1-5; clone_size: NA; v_call: TRBV30; cdr3_nt: TGTGCCTGGAGCCTCGGGGGGTTGCGGGGTAATCAGCCCCAGCATTTT; cdr3_aa: CAWSLGGLRGNQPQHF
d_call: NA; j_call: TRBJ2-5; clone_size: NA; v_call: TRBV11-1; cdr3_nt: TGTGCCAGCAGCTTAGTATCGGAGACCCAGTACTTC; cdr3_aa: CASSLVSETQYF
d_call: NA; j_call: TRBJ2-3; clone_size: NA; v_call: TRBV7-3; cdr3_nt: TGTGCCAGCAGCCCCCGGGGCACAGATACGCAGTATTTT; cdr3_aa: CASSPRGTDTQYF
d_call: NA; j_call: TRBJ2-7; clone_size: NA; v_call: TRBV21-1; cdr3_nt: TGTGCCAGCAGCCCAGGAAAAGGGGCAGGGGGATTGTACGAGCAGTACTTC; cdr3_aa: CASSPGKGAGGLYEQYF